This TCR beta chain was found in a study of cytomegalovirus exposure and HLA in healthy donors. Study context: The 110 or so validation repertoires were produced on the same platform as the 720 or so repertoires of the first cohort. This was reported in a later analysis.

CDR3 length equals 13 residues. Looked up from germline, CDR1 is LNHDA and CDR2 is SQIVND (reference sequence). Unmatched junction bases numbered 3, after V lost 6 bases and J lost 7 bases. TCRdb keeps only in-frame clones here, not all; method: immunoSEQ multiplex PCR. The profile shows around 60,000 clones, about 90% of them singletons. The source is a woman younger than 35 in good health and CMV-seronegative. The sample taken for sequencing was PBMCs. The chain couples TRBV19 to TRBJ2-2, with TRBD2 matching over 9 bases. The CDR3 spells CASSPSGVGELFF. The CDR3, as DNA: TGTGCCAGTAGCCCTAGCGGGGTCGGGGAGCTGTTTTTT.